Following are 5 T cell receptor beta chains from one sample sequenced in a study of Ad26.COV2.S vaccination and SARS-CoV-2 variants. Treatment given: 15 to 20 received Ad26.COV2.S at low or high dose, single or two shots; about five received placebo; per-sample allocation not given. Sampling occurred on day 63 after the first vaccine or placebo injection. Measured with immunoSEQ multiplex PCR; TCRdb has only the in-frame clones, and not every one. The data hold approximately 300,000 clones, with 85% observed a single time. The sequencing used peripheral blood, collected in a trial of Ad26.COV2.S vaccine versus placebo. The receptors stem from a person aged 18 to 65 who received the Ad26.COV2.S COVID-19 vaccine or a placebo.

The CDR3 spells CASSLAPVEYYEQYF. CDR3 DNA sequence: TGTGCCAGCAGCTTAGCACCGGTCGAGTACTACGAGCAGTACTTC. This rearrangement joins TRBV11-2 to TRBJ2-7; no reliable D call. With 1 base removed from V and 3 bases from J, the gap between germline ends came to 13 bases. From germline, CDR1 is SGHAT and CDR2 FQNNGV. CDR3 size: 15 residues.

This chain connects TRBV19 to TRBJ1-1; 10 bases agree with TRBD1. The germline CDR1 and CDR2 sequences are LNHDA and SQIVND (reference sequence). V was clipped by 5 bases and J by 7 bases; unmatched bases: 10. There are 15 residues in the CDR3. The CDR3 sequence is CASSPWTGGIGEAFF. CDR3 bases: TGTGCCAGTAGTCCATGGACAGGGGGAATAGGTGAAGCTTTCTTT.

V is TRBV29-1 and J is TRBJ1-2; D call uncertain. The germline V and J ends were trimmed by 5 bases and 9 bases, with 22 bases remaining between them. Germline loops: CDR1 SQVTM, CDR2 ANQGSEA. The CDR3 consists of 14 residues. The CDR3 DNA is TGCAGCGTTTATAGGGAAAGTCGTGGAAACAGCTACACCTTC. This translates into CSVYRESRGNSYTF.

The DNA of the CDR3 is TGTGCCAGCAGCCCCCCCCTCCGACTAGCGGGGGTGAAGACCCAGTACTTC. This translates into CASSPPLRLAGVKTQYF. The V gene is TRBV7-8, the J gene TRBJ2-5; 12 nucleotides line up with TRBD2. Germline-derived CDR1 and CDR2 are SGHVS and FQNEAQ. The CDR3 has 17 residues. The trim removed 5 bases at V and 6 bases at J, leaving 13 bases unmatched. Full variable domain (missing parts from reference TRBV7-8 and TRBJ2-5): GAGVSQSPRYKVAKRGQDVALRCDPISGHVSLFWYQQALGQGPEFLTYFQNEAQLDKSGLPSDRFFAERPEGSVSTLKIQRTQQEDSAVYLCASSPPLRLAGVKTQYFGPGTRLLVL.

V usage is TRBV28 and J usage is TRBJ1-5, with TRBD1 matching over 7 bases. The J segment lost 6 bases and the V segment lost 10 bases, leaving 9 bases of the junction unmatched. From germline, CDR1 is MDHEN and CDR2 SYDVKM. The length of the CDR3 is 13 residues. This CDR3 is CATADRDGQPQHF. CDR3 sequence (DNA): TGTGCCACCGCAGACAGGGACGGTCAGCCCCAGCATTTT.